This TCR beta chain stems from a study of T cells expressing NK-cell markers. Study-wide background: Investigators obtained TCR beta repertoires from sorted CD3+CD56+NKG2C+, CD3+CD56+NKG2C- and CD3+CD56-NKG2C+ T cells. Study-wide points: Similarly, these clonotypes led the CD3+CD56-NKG2C+ fraction as well in a few donors.

Using the 5' RACE reads, TCRdb records one entry per CDR3 protein without DNA. The sample totals about 390,000 distinct CDR3 sequences. A note on this clonotype: Its target is not known.

The TCR sequence derives from a woman aged 45-59 years in good health. The sample comprised blood T cells: a sorted CD56 or NKG2C T cell subset, CD4+ or CD8+ T cells, or bulk PBMC T cells (not recorded which).

The CDR3 here is CSASVGSKNTGELFF. The rearrangement joins TRBV20-1 to TRBJ2-2. Germline CDR1 is DFQATT and CDR2 is SNEGSKA (reference sequence). This CDR3 is built from 15 residues.